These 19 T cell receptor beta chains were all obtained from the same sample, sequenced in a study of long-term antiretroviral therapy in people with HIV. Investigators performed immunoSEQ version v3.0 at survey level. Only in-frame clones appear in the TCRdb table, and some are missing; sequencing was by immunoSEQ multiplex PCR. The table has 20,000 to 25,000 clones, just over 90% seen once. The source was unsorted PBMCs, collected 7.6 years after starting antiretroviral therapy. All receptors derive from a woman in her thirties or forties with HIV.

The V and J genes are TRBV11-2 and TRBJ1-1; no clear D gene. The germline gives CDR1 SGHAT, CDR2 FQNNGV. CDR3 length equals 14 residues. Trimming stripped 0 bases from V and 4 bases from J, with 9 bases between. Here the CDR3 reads CASSLEEGGTEAFF. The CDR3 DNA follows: TGTGCCAGCAGCTTAGAAGAGGGTGGCACTGAAGCTTTCTTT.

The CDR3 spells CASSPRGASSYNEQFF. Here the CDR3 DNA reads TGTGCCAGCAGTCCGCGGGGTGCGAGCTCCTACAATGAGCAGTTCTTC. The V gene is TRBV27, the J gene TRBJ2-1; D is perhaps TRBD2 (6 bases). The V gene's germline CDR1 is MNHEY and CDR2 SMNVEV (reference sequence). The V and J ends lost 5 bases and 0 bases respectively, with 14 bases between them. The CDR3 totals 16 residues.

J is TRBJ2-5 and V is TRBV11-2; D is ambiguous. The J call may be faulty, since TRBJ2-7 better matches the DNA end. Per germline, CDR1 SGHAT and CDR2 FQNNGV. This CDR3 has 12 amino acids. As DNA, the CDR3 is TGTGCCAGCAGCCCGTGGGTCTACGAGCAGTACTTC. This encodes CASSPWVYEQYF.

The CDR3, as DNA: TGTGCCAGCAGCGACCGGACAGGGCGGAATGGCTACACCTTC. This gives the protein CASSDRTGRNGYTF. The chain has TRBV7-3 and TRBJ1-2, with TRBD1 identical over 8 bases. Trimming cost V 5 bases and J 6 bases; bases outside gene matches: 8. CDR1 SGHTA and CDR2 FQGTGA come from the germline V gene. The CDR3 has 14 residues.

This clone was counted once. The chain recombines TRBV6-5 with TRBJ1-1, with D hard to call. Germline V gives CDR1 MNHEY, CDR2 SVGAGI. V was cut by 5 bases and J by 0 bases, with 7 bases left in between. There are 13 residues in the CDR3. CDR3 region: CASSPGLNTEAFF. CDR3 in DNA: TGTGCCAGCAGTCCAGGCTTGAACACTGAAGCTTTCTTT.

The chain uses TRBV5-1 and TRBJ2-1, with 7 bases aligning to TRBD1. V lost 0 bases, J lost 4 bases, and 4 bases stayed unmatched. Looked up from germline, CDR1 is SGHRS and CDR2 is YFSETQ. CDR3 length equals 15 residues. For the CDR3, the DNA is TGCGCCAGCAGCTTGGAAGGGACAGATTACAATGAGCAGTTCTTC. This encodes CASSLEGTDYNEQFF.

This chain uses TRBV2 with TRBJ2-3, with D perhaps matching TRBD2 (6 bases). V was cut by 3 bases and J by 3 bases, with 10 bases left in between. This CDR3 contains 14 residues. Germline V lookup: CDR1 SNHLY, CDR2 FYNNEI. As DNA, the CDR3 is TGTGCCAGCAGTGAGGCAGGGAGGACAGATACGCAGTATTTT. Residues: CASSEAGRTDTQYF. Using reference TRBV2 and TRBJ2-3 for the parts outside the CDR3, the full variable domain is EPEVTQTPSHQVTQMGQEVILRCVPISNHLYFYWYRQILGQKVEFLVSFYNNEISEKSEIFDDQFSVERPDGSNFTLKIRSTKLEDSAMYFCASSEAGRTDTQYFGPGTRLTVL.

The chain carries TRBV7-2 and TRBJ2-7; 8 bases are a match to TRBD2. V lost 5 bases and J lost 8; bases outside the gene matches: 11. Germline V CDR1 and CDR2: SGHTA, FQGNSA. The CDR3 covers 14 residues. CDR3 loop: CASSLREGGQKQYF. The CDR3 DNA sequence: TGTGCCAGCAGCCTCCGGGAGGGAGGTCAAAAGCAGTACTTC. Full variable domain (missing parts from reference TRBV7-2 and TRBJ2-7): GAGVSQSPSNKVTEKGKDVELRCDPISGHTALYWYRQSLGQGLEFLIYFQGNSAPDKSGLPSDRFSAERTGGSVSTLTIQRTQQEDSAVYLCASSLREGGQKQYFGPGTRLTVT.

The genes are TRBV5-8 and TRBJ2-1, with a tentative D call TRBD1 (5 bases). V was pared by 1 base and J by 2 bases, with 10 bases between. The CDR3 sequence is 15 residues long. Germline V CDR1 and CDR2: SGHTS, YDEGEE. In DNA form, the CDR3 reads TGTGCCAGCAGCTTGACAGGTTTAACCTACAATGAGCAGTTCTTC. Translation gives CASSLTGLTYNEQFF. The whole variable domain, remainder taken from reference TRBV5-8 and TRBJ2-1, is EAGVTQSPTHLIKTRGQQATLRCSPISGHTSVYWYQQALGLGLQFLLWYDEGEERNRGNFPPRFSGRQFPNYSSELNVNALELEDSALYLCASSLTGLTYNEQFFGPGTRLTVL.

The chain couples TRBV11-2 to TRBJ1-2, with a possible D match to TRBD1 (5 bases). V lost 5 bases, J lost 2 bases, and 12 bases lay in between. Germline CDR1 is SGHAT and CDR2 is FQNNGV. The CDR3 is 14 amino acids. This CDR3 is CASSPGHSNYGYTF. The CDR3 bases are TGTGCCAGCAGCCCGGGGCACTCGAACTATGGCTACACCTTC.

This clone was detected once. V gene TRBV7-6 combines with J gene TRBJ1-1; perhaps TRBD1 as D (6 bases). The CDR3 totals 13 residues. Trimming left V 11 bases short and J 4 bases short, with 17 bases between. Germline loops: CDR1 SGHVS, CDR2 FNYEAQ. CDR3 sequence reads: CAGIPGGLTEAFF. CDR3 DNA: TGTGCCGGCATTCCGGGGGGCCTCACTGAAGCTTTCTTT.

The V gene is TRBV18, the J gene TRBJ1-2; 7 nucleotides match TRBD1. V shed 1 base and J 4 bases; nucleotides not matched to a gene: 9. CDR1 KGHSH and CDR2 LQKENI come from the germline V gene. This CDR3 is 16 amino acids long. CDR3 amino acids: CASSPLGTASTYGYTF. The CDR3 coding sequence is TGTGCCAGCTCACCACTTGGGACAGCGTCCACCTATGGCTACACCTTC.

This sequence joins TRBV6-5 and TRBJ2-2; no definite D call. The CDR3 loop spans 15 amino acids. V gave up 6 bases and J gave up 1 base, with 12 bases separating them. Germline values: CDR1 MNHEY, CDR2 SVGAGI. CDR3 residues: CASRYTVLNTGELFF. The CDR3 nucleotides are TGTGCCAGCAGGTACACCGTGTTGAACACCGGGGAGCTGTTTTTT.

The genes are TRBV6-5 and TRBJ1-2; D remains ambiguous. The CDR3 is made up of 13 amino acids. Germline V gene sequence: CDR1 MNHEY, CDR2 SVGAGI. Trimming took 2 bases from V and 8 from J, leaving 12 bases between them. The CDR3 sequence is CASSYVGSTGYTF. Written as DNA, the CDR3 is TGTGCCAGCAGTTACGTCGGCTCGACGGGCTACACCTTC.

CDR3 residues: CASSARTSGDNEQFF. DNA for the CDR3: TGTGCCAGCAGCGCCCGGACTAGCGGAGACAATGAGCAGTTCTTC. The genes are TRBV9 and TRBJ2-1; TRBD2 matches at 10 bases. V lost 3 bases to trimming and J lost 5 bases; unmatched junction nucleotides: 5. Germline V gene lookup returns CDR1 SGDLS and CDR2 YYNGEE. CDR3 size: 15 residues.

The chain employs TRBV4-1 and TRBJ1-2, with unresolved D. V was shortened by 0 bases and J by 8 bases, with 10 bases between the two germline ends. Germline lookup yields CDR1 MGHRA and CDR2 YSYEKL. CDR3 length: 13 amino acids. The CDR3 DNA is TGCGCCAGCAGCCAAGAGCTGGCGGTCGGCTACACCTTC. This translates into CASSQELAVGYTF.

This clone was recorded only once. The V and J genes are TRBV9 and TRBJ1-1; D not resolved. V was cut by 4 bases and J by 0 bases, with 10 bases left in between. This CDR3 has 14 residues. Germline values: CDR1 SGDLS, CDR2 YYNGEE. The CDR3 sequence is CASSPWRMNTEAFF. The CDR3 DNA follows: TGTGCCAGCAGCCCCTGGAGGATGAACACTGAAGCTTTCTTT.

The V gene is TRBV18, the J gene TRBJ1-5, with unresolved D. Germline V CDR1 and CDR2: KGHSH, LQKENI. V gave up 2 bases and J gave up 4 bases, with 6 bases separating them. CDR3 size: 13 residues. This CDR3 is CASSPTDNQPQHF. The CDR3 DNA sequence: TGTGCCAGCTCACCAACAGATAATCAGCCCCAGCATTTT. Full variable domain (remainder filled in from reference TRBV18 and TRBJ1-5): NAGVMQNPRHLVRRRGQEARLRCSPMKGHSHVYWYRQLPEEGLKFMVYLQKENIIDESGMPKERFSAEFPKEGPSILRIQQVVRGDSAAYFCASSPTDNQPQHFGDGTRLSIL.

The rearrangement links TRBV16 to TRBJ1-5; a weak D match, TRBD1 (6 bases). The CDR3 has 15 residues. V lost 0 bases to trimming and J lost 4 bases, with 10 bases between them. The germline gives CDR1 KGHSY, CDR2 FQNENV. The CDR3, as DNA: TGTGCCAGCAGCCAATCAGGGGGGGGAAATCAGCCCCAGCATTTT. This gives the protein CASSQSGGGNQPQHF.